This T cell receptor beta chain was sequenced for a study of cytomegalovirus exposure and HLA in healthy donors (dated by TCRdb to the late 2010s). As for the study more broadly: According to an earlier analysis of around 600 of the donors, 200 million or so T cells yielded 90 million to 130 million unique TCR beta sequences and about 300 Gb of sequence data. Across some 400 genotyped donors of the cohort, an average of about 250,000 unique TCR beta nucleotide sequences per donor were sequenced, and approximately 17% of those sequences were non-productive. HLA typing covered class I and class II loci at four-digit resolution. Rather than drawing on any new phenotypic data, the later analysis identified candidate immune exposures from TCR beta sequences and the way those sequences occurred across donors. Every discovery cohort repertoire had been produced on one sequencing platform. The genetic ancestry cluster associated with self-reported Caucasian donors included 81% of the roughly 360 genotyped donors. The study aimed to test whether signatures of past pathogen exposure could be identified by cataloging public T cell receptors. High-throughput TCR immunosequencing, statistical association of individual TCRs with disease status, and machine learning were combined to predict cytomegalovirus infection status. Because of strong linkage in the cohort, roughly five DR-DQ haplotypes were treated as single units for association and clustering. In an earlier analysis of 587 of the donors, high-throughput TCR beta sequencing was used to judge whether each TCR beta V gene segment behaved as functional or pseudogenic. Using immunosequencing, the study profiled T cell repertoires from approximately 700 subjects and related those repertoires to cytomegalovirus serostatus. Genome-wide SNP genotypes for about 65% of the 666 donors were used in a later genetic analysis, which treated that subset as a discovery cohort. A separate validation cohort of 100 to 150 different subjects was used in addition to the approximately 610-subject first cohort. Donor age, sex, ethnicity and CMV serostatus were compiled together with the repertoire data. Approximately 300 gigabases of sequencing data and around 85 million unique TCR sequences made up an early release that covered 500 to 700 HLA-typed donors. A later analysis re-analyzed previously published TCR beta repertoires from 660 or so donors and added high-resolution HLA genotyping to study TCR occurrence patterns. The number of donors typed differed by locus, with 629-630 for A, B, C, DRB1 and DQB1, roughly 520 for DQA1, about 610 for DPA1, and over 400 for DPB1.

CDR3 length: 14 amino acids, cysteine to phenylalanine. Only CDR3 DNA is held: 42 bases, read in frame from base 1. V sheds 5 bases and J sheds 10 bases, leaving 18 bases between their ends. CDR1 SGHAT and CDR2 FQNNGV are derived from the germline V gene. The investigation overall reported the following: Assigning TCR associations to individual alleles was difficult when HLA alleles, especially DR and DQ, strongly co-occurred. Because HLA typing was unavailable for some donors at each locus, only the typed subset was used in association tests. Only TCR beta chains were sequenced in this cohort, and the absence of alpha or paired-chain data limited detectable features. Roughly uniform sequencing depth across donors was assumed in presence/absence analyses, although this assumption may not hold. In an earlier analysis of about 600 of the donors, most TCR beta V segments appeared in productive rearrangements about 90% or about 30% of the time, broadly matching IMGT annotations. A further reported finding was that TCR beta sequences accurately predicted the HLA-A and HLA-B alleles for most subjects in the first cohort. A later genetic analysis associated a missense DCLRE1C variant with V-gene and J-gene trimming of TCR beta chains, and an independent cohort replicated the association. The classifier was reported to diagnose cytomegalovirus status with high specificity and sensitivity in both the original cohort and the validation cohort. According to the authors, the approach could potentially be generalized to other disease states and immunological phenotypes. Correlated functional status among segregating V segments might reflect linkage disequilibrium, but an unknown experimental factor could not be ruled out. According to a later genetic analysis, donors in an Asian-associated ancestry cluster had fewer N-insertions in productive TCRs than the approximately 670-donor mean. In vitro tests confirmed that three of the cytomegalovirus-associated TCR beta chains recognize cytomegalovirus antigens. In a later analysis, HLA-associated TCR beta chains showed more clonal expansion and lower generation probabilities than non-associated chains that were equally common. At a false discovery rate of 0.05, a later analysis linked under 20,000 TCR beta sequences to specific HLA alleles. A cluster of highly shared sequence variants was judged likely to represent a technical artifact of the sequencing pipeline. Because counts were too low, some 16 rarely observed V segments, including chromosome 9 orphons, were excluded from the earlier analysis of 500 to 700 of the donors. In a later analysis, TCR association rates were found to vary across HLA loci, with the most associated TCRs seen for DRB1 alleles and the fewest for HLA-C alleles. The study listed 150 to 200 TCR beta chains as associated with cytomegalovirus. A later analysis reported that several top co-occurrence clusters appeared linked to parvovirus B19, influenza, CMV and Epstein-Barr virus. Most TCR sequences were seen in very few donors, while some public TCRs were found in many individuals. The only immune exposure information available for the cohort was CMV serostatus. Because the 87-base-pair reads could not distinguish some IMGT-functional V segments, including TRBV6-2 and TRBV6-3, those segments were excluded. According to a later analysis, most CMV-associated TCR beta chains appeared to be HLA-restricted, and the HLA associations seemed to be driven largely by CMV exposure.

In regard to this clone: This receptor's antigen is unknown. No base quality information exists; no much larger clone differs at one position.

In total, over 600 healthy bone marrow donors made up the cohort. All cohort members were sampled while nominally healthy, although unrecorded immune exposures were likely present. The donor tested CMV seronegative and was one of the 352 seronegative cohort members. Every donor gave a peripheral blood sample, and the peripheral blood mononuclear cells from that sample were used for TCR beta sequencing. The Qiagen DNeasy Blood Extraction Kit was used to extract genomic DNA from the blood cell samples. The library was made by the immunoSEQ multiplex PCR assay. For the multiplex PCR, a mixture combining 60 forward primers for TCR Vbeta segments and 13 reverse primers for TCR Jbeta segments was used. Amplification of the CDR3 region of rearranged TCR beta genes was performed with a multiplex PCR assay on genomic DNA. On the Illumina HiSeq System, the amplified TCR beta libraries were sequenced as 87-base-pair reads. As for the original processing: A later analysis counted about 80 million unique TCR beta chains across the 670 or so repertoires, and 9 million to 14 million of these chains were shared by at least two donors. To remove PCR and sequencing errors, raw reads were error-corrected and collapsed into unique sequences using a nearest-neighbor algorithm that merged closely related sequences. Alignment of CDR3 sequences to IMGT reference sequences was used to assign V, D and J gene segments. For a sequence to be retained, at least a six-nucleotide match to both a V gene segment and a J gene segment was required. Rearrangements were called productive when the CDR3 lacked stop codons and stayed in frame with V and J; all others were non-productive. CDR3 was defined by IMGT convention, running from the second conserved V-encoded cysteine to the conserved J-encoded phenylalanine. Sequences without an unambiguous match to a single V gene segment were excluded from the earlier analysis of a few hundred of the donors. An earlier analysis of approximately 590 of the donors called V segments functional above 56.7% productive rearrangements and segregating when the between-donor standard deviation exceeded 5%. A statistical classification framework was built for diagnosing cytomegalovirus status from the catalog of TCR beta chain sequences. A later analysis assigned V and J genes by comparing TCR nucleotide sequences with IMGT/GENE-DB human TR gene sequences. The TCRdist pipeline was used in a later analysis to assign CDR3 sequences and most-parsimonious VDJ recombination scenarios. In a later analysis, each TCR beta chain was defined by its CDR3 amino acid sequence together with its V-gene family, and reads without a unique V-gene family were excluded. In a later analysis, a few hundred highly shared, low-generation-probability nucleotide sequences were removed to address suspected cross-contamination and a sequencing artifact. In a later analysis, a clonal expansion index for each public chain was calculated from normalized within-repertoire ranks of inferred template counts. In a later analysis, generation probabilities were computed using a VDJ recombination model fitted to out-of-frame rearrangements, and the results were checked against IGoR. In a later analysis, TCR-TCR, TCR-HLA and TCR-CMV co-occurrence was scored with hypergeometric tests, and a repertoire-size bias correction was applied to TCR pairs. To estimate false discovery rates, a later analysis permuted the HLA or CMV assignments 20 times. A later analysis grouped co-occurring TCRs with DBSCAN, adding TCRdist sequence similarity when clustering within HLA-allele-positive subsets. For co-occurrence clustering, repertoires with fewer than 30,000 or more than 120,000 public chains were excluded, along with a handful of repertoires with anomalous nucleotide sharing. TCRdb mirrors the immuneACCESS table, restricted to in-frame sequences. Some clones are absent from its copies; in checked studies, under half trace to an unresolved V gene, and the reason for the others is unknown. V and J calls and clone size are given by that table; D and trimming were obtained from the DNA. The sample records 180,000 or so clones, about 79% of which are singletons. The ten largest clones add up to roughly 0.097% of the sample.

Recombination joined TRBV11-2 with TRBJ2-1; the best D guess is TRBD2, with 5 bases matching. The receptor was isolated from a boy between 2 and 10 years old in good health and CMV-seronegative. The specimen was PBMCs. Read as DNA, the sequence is TGTGCCAGCAGCCCGTCCTGGGAGCAACAGGAGCAGTTCTTC. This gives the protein CASSPSWEQQEQFF.